A selection of T cell receptor beta chains follows, all from one sample in a study of shared clonotypes between healthy human individuals. TCRdb's table, derived via immunoSEQ multiplex PCR, lists solely in-frame clones and lacks some. The table records over 2 million clones, 85% to 95% of them present only once. The sample comprised naive CD4+ T cells sorted from blood. These receptors originate from a man younger than 30 in good health. Each CDR3 is given with its conserved first and last residue. The D gene is left open where the match is weak.

v_call: TRBV11-2
d_call: NA
cdr3_length: 14
j_call: TRBJ2-7
cdr3_aa: CASSLPAGWGEQYF

v_call: TRBV30
d_call: TRBD1
cdr3_length: 15
j_call: TRBJ1-6
cdr3_aa: CAWSQGGTYNSPLHF

v_call: TRBV5-5
d_call: TRBD1
cdr3_length: 16
j_call: TRBJ1-2
cdr3_aa: CASSFGGTGRNYGYTF

v_call: TRBV19
d_call: NA
cdr3_length: 16
j_call: TRBJ1-3
cdr3_aa: CASSLSTGAKGNTIYF

v_call: TRBV5-1
d_call: NA
cdr3_length: 16
j_call: TRBJ2-1
cdr3_aa: CASTSWGAIKENEQFF

v_call: TRBV2
d_call: NA
cdr3_length: 14
j_call: TRBJ2-3
cdr3_aa: CASKGDFSTDTQYF

v_call: TRBV25-1
d_call: TRBD1
cdr3_length: 15
j_call: TRBJ2-1
cdr3_aa: CASSAPGQGYNEQFF

v_call: TRBV30
d_call: NA
cdr3_length: 15
j_call: TRBJ2-7
cdr3_aa: CAWSHPGTAFYEQYF

v_call: TRBV2
d_call: TRBD1
cdr3_length: 15
j_call: TRBJ2-2
cdr3_aa: CASSGDRANTGELFF

v_call: TRBV18
d_call: NA
cdr3_length: 15
j_call: TRBJ1-2
cdr3_aa: CASSPPGGIDYGYTF